What follows describes a single T cell receptor (beta chain). Its specificity is not known. With 60 Vbeta and 13 Jbeta primers, the PCR was carried out. In the source study's methods: As a later analysis found, there were approximately 80 million unique TCR beta chains, of which roughly 11 million were shared. Sequenced by immunoSEQ multiplex PCR; TCRdb stores in-frame clones only, minus some. That table gives V, J and clone size, and the DNA gave D and trimming. The sample records under 200,000 clones, 65% to 90% being singletons. The CDR3 spans 16 residues. V lost 2 bases and J lost 0, with 14 bases in between. Germline CDR1 and CDR2: MNHNS and SASEGT. The source of the sample is a study of cytomegalovirus exposure and HLA in healthy donors. Findings and caveats of the study: Reports state that TCR beta sequences accurately predicted most subjects' HLA-A and HLA-B alleles. TCR beta chain V- and J-gene trimming was linked, in a later analysis, to a missense variant in DCLRE1C. Later on, analysis showed that most CMV-associated TCR beta chains appeared to be HLA-restricted.

V and J are TRBV6-1 and TRBJ2-7; tentatively, D is TRBD1 (6 bases). The TCR originated in a human donor in good health. Sequenced input: PBMCs. CDR3 nucleotide sequence: TGTGCCAGCAGTGAAAGAGACGAAGGGGGCTCCTACGAGCAGTACTTC. Translation: CASSERDEGGSYEQYF.